The source of this T cell receptor (beta chain) is a study of shared clonotypes between healthy human individuals. Study details: Used for every donor were three CD4 naive, three CD4 memory, two CD8 naive and one CD8 memory plate. Overall study results and limits: Non-shared clonotypes showed lower generation probabilities than clonotypes common to all four donors. Among a handful of donors, approximately 4.6% of naive CD4 clonotypes were found in common. In this cohort, only blood was sampled, and tissue repertoires likely differ.

Of note for this clone: Its antigen is as yet unknown.

V lost 3 bases and J lost 4; bases outside the gene matches: 6. This CDR3 region has 16 residues. CDR1 and CDR2 from the germline V gene are SGHTA and FQGNSA. TCRdb's table, derived via immunoSEQ multiplex PCR, lists solely in-frame clones and lacks some. The data contain about 1.4 million clones, roughly 96% of them singletons. Sequencing input: naive CD4+ T cells sorted from blood. Subset noted: CD45RA+ positively selected. The receptor was derived from a man under 40 in good health. The rearrangement uses TRBV7-2 and TRBJ2-7; 13 bases are shared with TRBD2. The CDR3, as DNA: TGTGCCAGCAGCTTGCATGGGACTAGCGGGACTTACGAGCAGTACTTC. It encodes CASSLHGTSGTYEQYF.